The 23 T cell receptor beta chains below come from one sample, sequenced in a study of CD8 T cells in Susac syndrome. With random hexamers, reverse transcription was performed on about 0.5 to 1 ug of RNA. Each CDR3 protein gets one entry after TCRdb re-called the immunoSEQ multiplex PCR reads with MiXCR. Among some 450,000 distinct CDR3 sequences listed, around 85% were seen once. Sequenced sample: CD8+ T cells from PBMCs. These receptors were collected from a human donor with multiple sclerosis.

The gene calls are TRBV6-6 and TRBJ2-7; 8 bases are a match to TRBD1. Per germline, CDR1 MNHNY and CDR2 SVGAGI (reference sequence). V trimming: 5 bases; J trimming: 1 base; junction bases outside the gene matches: 7. There are 15 residues in the CDR3. In DNA, the CDR3 is TGTGCCAGCAGTGACCTCCGGGACAGGTCCTACGAGCAGTACTTC. It specifies CASSDLRDRSYEQYF.

J is TRBJ2-7 and V is TRBV3-1; TRBD2 is a possible D gene (6 bases). Germline assignment: CDR1 LGHDT and CDR2 YNNKEL (reference sequence). This CDR3 comprises 12 residues. Trimming left V 8 bases short and J 3 bases short, with 11 bases between. The CDR3 loop reads CASGGSLYEQYF. The CDR3 DNA follows: TGTGCCAGCGGGGGGAGCCTCTACGAGCAGTACTTC.

The chain is built from TRBV6-5 and TRBJ2-3; possible D gene TRBD1, 5 bases. Deletions cut 1 base from V and 4 bases from J, with 15 bases between. Germline lookup yields CDR1 MNHEY and CDR2 SVGAGI. The CDR3 is 16 residues long. CDR3 sequence reads: CASSYLGQSTADTQYF. The CDR3 bases are TGTGCCAGCAGTTACTTGGGGCAGTCGACGGCAGATACGCAGTATTTT.

V gene TRBV3-1 combines with J gene TRBJ2-2, with TRBD1 matching over 10 bases. V gave up 6 bases and J gave up 3 bases; unmatched junction bases: 7. The germline V gene has CDR1 LGHDT and CDR2 YNNKEL (reference sequence). The CDR3 is made up of 16 amino acids. In DNA form, the CDR3 reads TGTGCCAGCAGACCGGGACAGGGGTTGTACACCGGGGAGCTGTTTTTT. This encodes CASRPGQGLYTGELFF.

This chain uses TRBV19 with TRBJ2-3, with a tentative D call TRBD1 (5 bases). The length of the CDR3 is 16 residues. Germline lookup yields CDR1 LNHDA and CDR2 SQIVND (reference sequence). Trimming removed 2 bases at V and 2 bases at J, with 14 bases between. CDR3 protein: CASSIIGREYTDTQYF. CDR3 bases: TGTGCCAGTAGTATAATCGGCAGGGAATACACAGATACGCAGTATTTT.

This chain's CDR3 is CASSLVGEQYF. DNA for the CDR3: TGTGCCAGCAGCTTAGTTGGCGAGCAGTACTTC. The J gene is TRBJ2-7, the V gene TRBV7-9; no firm D call. V lost 1 base and J lost 6, with 4 bases in between. The CDR3 runs to 11 residues. Germline loops: CDR1 SEHNR, CDR2 FQNEAQ (reference sequence).

This clonotype was seen repeatedly, ten times or more. This sequence joins TRBV6-5 and TRBJ2-7; D assignment may be TRBD1 or TRBD2 (5 bases each). CDR1 and CDR2 from the germline V gene are MNHEY and SVGAGI. Trimming left V 6 bases short and J 0 bases short, with 12 bases between. This CDR3 is 14 amino acids long. The CDR3 DNA sequence: TGTGCCAGCAGCTTCTCAGGGAGCTCCTACGAGCAGTACTTC. Its protein product is CASSFSGSSYEQYF.

The V call is TRBV27, the J call TRBJ2-1; either TRBD1 or TRBD2 may supply D (5 bases each). The CDR3 extends over 15 amino acids. The germline V and J ends were trimmed by 3 bases and 3 bases, with 12 bases remaining between them. Germline V gene sequence: CDR1 MNHEY, CDR2 SMNVEV (reference sequence). The chain's CDR3 is CASSLGPISYNEQFF. CDR3 coding DNA: TGTGCCAGCAGTTTGGGACCTATTAGCTACAATGAGCAGTTCTTC.

The sample holds one count of this clonotype. The gene calls are TRBV30 and TRBJ1-3; D not certain. Deletions cut 5 bases from V and 7 bases from J, with 12 bases between. The germline V gene encodes CDR1 GTSNPN and CDR2 SVGIG (reference sequence). This CDR3 spans 12 amino acids. CDR3 DNA: TGTGCCTGGGGTCCGGGCGGGAACACCATATATTTT. Its protein product is CAWGPGGNTIYF.

This clonotype was detected only a few times. The chain joins TRBV6-5 to TRBJ1-2, with D uncertain. Germline V gene data show CDR1 as MNHEY and CDR2 as SVGAGI. The CDR3 totals 13 residues. Trimming stripped 6 bases from V and 0 bases from J, with 8 bases between. CDR3 sequence: CASSRGANYGYTF. In DNA form, the CDR3 reads TGTGCCAGCAGCAGAGGAGCTAACTATGGCTACACCTTC.

This clonotype appeared once. The chain has TRBV27 and TRBJ2-3, with D unclear. V was clipped by 6 bases and J by 1 base, with 17 bases between them. Germline CDR1 reads MNHEY; CDR2 reads SMNVEV (reference sequence). The CDR3 has 16 residues. CDR3 bases: TGTGCCAGCAGCCTACTATCATTCGAGGGCACAGATACGCAGTATTTT. Translated, it gives CASSLLSFEGTDTQYF.

The chain carries TRBV20-1 and TRBJ2-2; 10 bases align to TRBD1. Germline trimming cut 6 bases from V and 4 bases from J; bases unmatched to any gene: 8. The CDR3 runs 15 residues. Per germline, CDR1 DFQATT and CDR2 SNEGSKA (reference sequence). CDR3 sequence reads: CSADDRGRSTGELFF. CDR3 bases: TGCAGTGCAGATGACAGGGGGCGCTCCACCGGGGAGCTGTTTTTT.

This clonotype was found once. This chain uses TRBV6-5 with TRBJ1-5; D unclear. Germline V gene sequence: CDR1 MNHEY, CDR2 SVGAGI. V shed 5 bases and J shed 5 bases, with 7 bases lying between them. The CDR3 has 12 amino acids. The CDR3 bases are TGTGCCAGCAGTAACCCCGATCAGCCCCAGCATTTT. Translating gives CASSNPDQPQHF.

J is TRBJ2-3 and V is TRBV7-9, with 8 positions matching TRBD1. Trimming cost V 5 bases and J 4 bases; bases outside gene matches: 14. CDR1 and CDR2 from the germline V gene are SEHNR and FQNEAQ (reference sequence). This CDR3 has 17 amino acids. The CDR3 bases are TGTGCCAGCAGCGATAGCCGGGACAGGCATACTCCAGATACGCAGTATTTT. Translated: CASSDSRDRHTPDTQYF. Drawing the rest from reference TRBV7-9 and TRBJ2-3, the complete variable domain is DTGVSQNPRHKITKRGQNVTFRCDPISEHNRLYWYRQTLGQGPEFLTYFQNEAQLEKSRLLSDRFSAERPKGSFSTLEIQRTEQGDSAMYLCASSDSRDRHTPDTQYFGPGTRLTVL.

The chain has TRBV12-3 or TRBV12-4 and TRBJ1-1; possibly TRBD1 for D (6 bases). Trimming cost V 5 bases and J 3 bases, with 13 bases left between them. The CDR3 length is 14 residues. CDR3 sequence reads: CASSPRWTDTEAFF. The DNA for the CDR3 is TGTGCCAGCAGTCCCCGCTGGACAGACACTGAAGCTTTCTTT.

The rearrangement links TRBV6-6 to TRBJ2-5; 10 nucleotides match TRBD1. With 0 bases clipped from V and 5 bases from J, the junction kept 3 bases outside the gene matches. The CDR3 runs 15 residues. Per the germline V gene, CDR1 is MNHNY and CDR2 is SVGAGI (reference sequence). The CDR3 reads CASSYSGTGDETQYF. The CDR3 DNA follows: TGTGCCAGCAGTTACTCAGGGACAGGGGACGAGACCCAGTACTTC.

V and J are TRBV7-9 and TRBJ1-2; possible D gene TRBD1, 5 bases. The germline V gene has CDR1 SEHNR and CDR2 FQNEAQ (reference sequence). The CDR3 has 14 residues. The V end was cut by 5 bases, the J end by 4 bases, with 14 bases between. The CDR3 loop is CASSRDPGSYGYTF. The CDR3 region has the DNA TGTGCCAGCAGCCGGGACCCAGGTTCCTATGGCTACACCTTC. Full variable domain (outside the CDR3, taken from reference TRBV7-9 and TRBJ1-2): DTGVSQNPRHKITKRGQNVTFRCDPISEHNRLYWYRQTLGQGPEFLTYFQNEAQLEKSRLLSDRFSAERPKGSFSTLEIQRTEQGDSAMYLCASSRDPGSYGYTFGSGTRLTVV.

The chain joins TRBV13 to TRBJ2-1; D is possibly TRBD2 (6 bases). Trimming left V 5 bases short and J 5 bases short, with 10 bases between. CDR1 PRHDT and CDR2 FYEKMQ come from the germline V gene (reference sequence). CDR3 length equals 13 residues. CDR3 in DNA: TGTGCCAGCAGCCCTCGGAGGGACAATGAGCAGTTCTTC. Translating gives CASSPRRDNEQFF.

The chain employs TRBV6-1 and TRBJ2-4; the D gene is possibly TRBD2 (6 bases). The CDR3 is 16 amino acids. Germline loops: CDR1 MNHNS, CDR2 SASEGT. V was pared by 6 bases and J by 0 bases, with 15 bases between. The CDR3 bases are TGTGCCAGCAGCGCGGGACTGTCTCTAGCCAAAAACATTCAGTACTTC. Translation gives CASSAGLSLAKNIQYF.

The V call is TRBV5-1, the J call TRBJ1-4; weak D call: TRBD1 (5 bases). V lost 5 bases to trimming and J lost 0 bases, with 5 bases between them. This CDR3 contains 13 residues. From germline, CDR1 is SGHRS and CDR2 YFSETQ. The CDR3 loop is CASRGATNEKLFF. The CDR3 nucleotides read TGCGCCAGCAGGGGGGCAACTAATGAAAAACTGTTTTTT.

This clonotype came up a few times. This chain's CDR3 is CASSRSGQWGTDTQYF. As DNA, the CDR3 is TGTGCCAGCAGCCGAAGTGGACAGTGGGGCACAGATACGCAGTATTTT. This chain connects TRBV7-6 to TRBJ2-3, with D possibly matching TRBD1 (6 bases). This CDR3 contains 16 residues. V was trimmed by 5 bases and J by 1 base, leaving 16 bases between them. Germline assignment: CDR1 SGHVS and CDR2 FNYEAQ.

The J gene is TRBJ2-7, the V gene TRBV7-9; 11 bases fit TRBD2. This CDR3 has 14 residues. Looked up from germline, CDR1 is SEHNR and CDR2 is FQNEAQ (reference sequence). V shed 5 bases and J 4 bases; nucleotides not matched to a gene: 4. CDR3 sequence reads: CASSLTSGKYEQYF. The CDR3 DNA is TGTGCCAGCAGCCTGACTAGCGGGAAGTACGAGCAGTACTTC. The full variable domain, with the rest looked up from reference TRBV7-9 and TRBJ2-7, is DTGVSQNPRHKITKRGQNVTFRCDPISEHNRLYWYRQTLGQGPEFLTYFQNEAQLEKSRLLSDRFSAERPKGSFSTLEIQRTEQGDSAMYLCASSLTSGKYEQYFGPGTRLTVT.

The chain is built from TRBV19 and TRBJ2-1, with D perhaps matching TRBD1 or TRBD2 (5 bases each). The CDR3 is made up of 13 amino acids. CDR1 is LNHDA and CDR2 is SQIVND in the germline V gene (reference sequence). V was trimmed by 7 bases and J by 8 bases, leaving 15 bases between them. The CDR3 DNA reads TGTGCCAGTACCCCTGCACTGGGGGATGAGCAGTTCTTC. The encoded protein is CASTPALGDEQFF.